The 7 T cell receptor beta chains below all came from one sample that was sequenced in a study of T-cell memory formation after mild COVID-19. Each CDR3 protein gets one entry after TCRdb re-called the 5' RACE reads with MiXCR. The sample contains about 90,000 distinct CDR3 sequences, about 15% of which appear only once. Sequencing was carried out using PBMCs or a T cell subset sorted from them (not recorded which). These receptors were taken from a man aged 18 to 35 who had mild COVID-19 (a few samples of this study predate the infection). Cell type and time point are not known.

The sample holds a few counts of this clonotype. The V and J genes are TRBV21-1 and TRBJ1-3. TRBV21-1 is a documented pseudogene. This CDR3 has 15 residues. The CDR3 reads CASSKWPEFENTIYF. CDR3 in DNA: TGTGCCAGCAGCAAATGGCCGGAGTTTGAAAACACCATATATTTT.

This clonotype was seen more than once but under ten times. J is TRBJ2-7 and V is TRBV2; unclear D gene. In germline, CDR1 is SNHLY, CDR2 FYNNEI. With 1 base removed from V and 0 bases from J, the gap between germline ends came to 10 bases. The CDR3 totals 15 residues. CDR3: CASSEGSHSSYEQYV. The CDR3 DNA reads as TGTGCCAGCAGTGAAGGGTCCCACAGCTCCTACGAGCAGTACGTC.

The chain uses TRBV7-6 and TRBJ1-6; no definite D call. Germline loops: CDR1 SGHVS, CDR2 FNYEAQ. This CDR3 has 18 amino acids. V lost 1 base to trimming and J lost 7 bases, with 20 bases between them. CDR3 nucleotides: TGTGCCAGCAGCTTAGTGTCGACTACTGGCAGCTCCAATTCACCCCTCCACTTT. Translated, it gives CASSLVSTTGSSNSPLHF.

V and J are TRBV7-9 and TRBJ2-7, with 8 bases fitting TRBD1. Germline-derived CDR1 and CDR2 are SEHNR and FQNEAQ (reference sequence). The CDR3 runs 13 residues. J gave up 1 base and V 11 bases, and 7 bases lay outside the gene matches. CDR3 sequence reads: CAVDRVNSYEQYF. The CDR3 bases are TGTGCCGTGGACAGGGTTAATTCCTACGAGCAGTACTTC.

V is TRBV4-1 and J is TRBJ1-2; D may be TRBD1 (5 bases). CDR1 is MGHRA and CDR2 is YSYEKL in the germline V gene. V was pared by 3 bases and J by 8 bases, with 22 bases between. This CDR3 is 16 amino acids long. CDR3 in DNA: TGCGCCAGCAGCCATATAGGAATGGGGGATTTGGGAGGCTACACCTTC. It codes for CASSHIGMGDLGGYTF.

The CDR3 coding sequence is TGCGCCAGCAGCCAATTGAATGAAAAACTGTTTTTT. Protein product: CASSQLNEKLFF. The genes are TRBV4-1 and TRBJ1-4; D call uncertain. The CDR3 totals 12 residues. V lost 2 bases, J lost 5 bases, and 3 bases lay in between. CDR1 is MGHRA, CDR2 YSYEKL, per germline.

The chain couples TRBV7-9 to TRBJ2-7, with TRBD2 matching 8 bases. The germline gives CDR1 SEHNR, CDR2 FQNEAQ (reference sequence). The CDR3 runs to 15 residues. V lost 5 bases, J lost 6 bases, and 12 bases stayed unmatched. In DNA, the CDR3 is TGTGCCAGCAGCCGCACCTCGGTAGCGGGGAGCGAGCAGTACTTC. Its protein product is CASSRTSVAGSEQYF.